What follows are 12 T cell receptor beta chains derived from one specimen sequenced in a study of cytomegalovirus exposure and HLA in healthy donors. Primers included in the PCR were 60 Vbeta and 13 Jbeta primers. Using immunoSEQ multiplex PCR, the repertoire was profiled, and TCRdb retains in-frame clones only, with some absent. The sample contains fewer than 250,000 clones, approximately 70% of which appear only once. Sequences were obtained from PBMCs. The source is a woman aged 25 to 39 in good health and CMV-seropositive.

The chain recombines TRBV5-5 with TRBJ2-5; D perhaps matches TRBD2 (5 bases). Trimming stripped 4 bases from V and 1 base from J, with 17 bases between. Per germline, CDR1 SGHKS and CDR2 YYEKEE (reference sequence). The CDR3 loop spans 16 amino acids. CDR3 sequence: CASSTRIPKPQETQYF. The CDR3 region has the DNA TGTGCCAGCAGCACTAGGATCCCTAAGCCCCAAGAGACCCAGTACTTC.

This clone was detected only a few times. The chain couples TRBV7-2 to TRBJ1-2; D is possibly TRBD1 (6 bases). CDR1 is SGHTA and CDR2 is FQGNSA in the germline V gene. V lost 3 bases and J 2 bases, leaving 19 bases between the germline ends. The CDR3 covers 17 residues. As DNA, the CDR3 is TGTGCCAGCAGCTTGACTATTAGTCAGGGGATGAACTATGGCTACACCTTC. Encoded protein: CASSLTISQGMNYGYTF.

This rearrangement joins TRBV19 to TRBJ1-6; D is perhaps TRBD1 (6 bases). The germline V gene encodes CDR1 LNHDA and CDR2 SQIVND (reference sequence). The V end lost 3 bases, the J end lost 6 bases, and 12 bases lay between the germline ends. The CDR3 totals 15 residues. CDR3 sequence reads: CASSISGRGNSPLHF. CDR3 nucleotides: TGTGCCAGTAGTATTTCGGGCAGGGGTAATTCACCCCTCCACTTT.

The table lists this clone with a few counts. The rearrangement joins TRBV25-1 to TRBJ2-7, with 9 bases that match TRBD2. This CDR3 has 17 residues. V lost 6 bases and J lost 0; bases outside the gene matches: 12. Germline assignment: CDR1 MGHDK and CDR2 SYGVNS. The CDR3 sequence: CASRPTSGYSSSYEQYF. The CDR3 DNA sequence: TGTGCCAGCAGGCCGACTAGCGGATACTCGAGCTCCTACGAGCAGTACTTC.

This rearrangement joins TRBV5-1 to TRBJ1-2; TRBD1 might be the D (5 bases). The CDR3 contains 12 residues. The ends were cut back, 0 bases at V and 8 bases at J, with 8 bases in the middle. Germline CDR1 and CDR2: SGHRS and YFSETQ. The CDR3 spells CASSLGGAGYTF. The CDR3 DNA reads TGCGCCAGCAGCTTGGGGGGCGCAGGCTACACCTTC.

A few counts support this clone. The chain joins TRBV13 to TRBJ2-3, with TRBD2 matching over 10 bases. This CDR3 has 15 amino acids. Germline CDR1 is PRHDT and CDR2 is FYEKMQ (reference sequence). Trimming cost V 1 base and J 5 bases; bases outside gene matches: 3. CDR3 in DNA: TGTGCCAGCAGCTTAGCATCTAGCGGGAGAGATACGCAGTATTTT. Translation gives CASSLASSGRDTQYF.

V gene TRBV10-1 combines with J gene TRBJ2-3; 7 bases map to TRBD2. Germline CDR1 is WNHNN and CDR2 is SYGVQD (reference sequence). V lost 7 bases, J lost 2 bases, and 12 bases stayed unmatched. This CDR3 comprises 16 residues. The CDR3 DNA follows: TGCGCCAGCACTAATTCGCGGGGGTTTCCCACAGATACGCAGTATTTT. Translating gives CASTNSRGFPTDTQYF.

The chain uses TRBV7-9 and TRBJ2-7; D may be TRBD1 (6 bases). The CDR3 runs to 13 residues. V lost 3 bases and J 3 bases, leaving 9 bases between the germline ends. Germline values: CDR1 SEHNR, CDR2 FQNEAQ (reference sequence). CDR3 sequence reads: CASSLTGFYEQYF. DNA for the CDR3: TGTGCCAGCAGCTTGACAGGATTCTACGAGCAGTACTTC.

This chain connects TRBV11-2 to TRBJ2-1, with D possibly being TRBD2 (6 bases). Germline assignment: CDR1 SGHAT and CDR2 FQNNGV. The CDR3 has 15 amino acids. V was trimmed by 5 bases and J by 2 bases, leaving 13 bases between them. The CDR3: CASSGGRRAYNEQFF. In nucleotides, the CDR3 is TGTGCCAGCAGCGGAGGACGGAGGGCCTACAATGAGCAGTTCTTC. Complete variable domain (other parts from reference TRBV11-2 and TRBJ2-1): EAGVAQSPRYKIIEKRQSVAFWCNPISGHATLYWYQQILGQGPKLLIQFQNNGVVDDSQLPKDRFSAERLKGVDSTLKIQPAKLEDSAVYLCASSGGRRAYNEQFFGPGTRLTVL.

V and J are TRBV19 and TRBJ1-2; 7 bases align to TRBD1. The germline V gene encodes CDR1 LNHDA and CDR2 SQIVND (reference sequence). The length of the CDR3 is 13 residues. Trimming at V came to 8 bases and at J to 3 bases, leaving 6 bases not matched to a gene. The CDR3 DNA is TGTGCCAGTGTCAACAGGGGTGACTATGGCTACACCTTC. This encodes CASVNRGDYGYTF. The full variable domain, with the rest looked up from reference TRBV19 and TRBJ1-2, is DGGITQSPKYLFRKEGQNVTLSCEQNLNHDAMYWYRQDPGQGLRLIYYSQIVNDFQKGDIAEGYSVSREKKESFPLTVTSAQKNPTAFYLCASVNRGDYGYTFGSGTRLTVV.

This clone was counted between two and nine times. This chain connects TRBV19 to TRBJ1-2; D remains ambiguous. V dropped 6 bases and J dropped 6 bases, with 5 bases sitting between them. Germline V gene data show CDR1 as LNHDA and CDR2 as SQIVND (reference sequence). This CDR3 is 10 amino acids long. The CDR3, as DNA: TGTGCCAGTAGCCACAATGGCTACACCTTC. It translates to CASSHNGYTF.

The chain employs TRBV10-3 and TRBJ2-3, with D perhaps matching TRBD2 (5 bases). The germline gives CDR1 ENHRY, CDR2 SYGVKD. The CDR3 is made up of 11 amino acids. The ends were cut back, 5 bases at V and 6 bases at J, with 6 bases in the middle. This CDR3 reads CAISPGDTQYF. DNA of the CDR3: TGTGCCATCAGTCCGGGGGATACGCAGTATTTT.